Listed below are T cell receptor beta chains from one sample, sequenced in a study of cytomegalovirus exposure and HLA in healthy donors. The assay was immunoSEQ multiplex PCR, and TCRdb's table has in-frame clones only and misses some. The table has around 200,000 clones, under 85% seen once. The source material was PBMCs. These receptors all come from a woman between 50 and 59 years old in good health and CMV-seropositive. Both conserved end residues are part of each CDR3. Fields, in order: J gene, clone size, D gene, V gene, CDR3 protein, CDR3 DNA. The D gene is left open where the match is weak. Clone sizes are given selectively: once, few, many, or a class where the clone is expanded.

J: TRBJ1-1; size: -; D: TRBD1; V: TRBV4-3; CDR3: CASSQDQGAEAFF; DNA: TGCGCCAGCAGCCAAGATCAGGGGGCTGAAGCTTTCTTT
J: TRBJ1-2; size: -; D: -; V: TRBV7-3; CDR3: CASSLQGSYGYTF; DNA: TGTGCCAGCAGCTTACAGGGGTCGTATGGCTACACCTTC
J: TRBJ1-4; size: few; D: -; V: TRBV5-5; CDR3: CASNPYTSTNEKLFF; DNA: TGTGCCAGCAACCCATACACCTCAACTAATGAAAAACTGTTTTTT
J: TRBJ2-7; size: -; D: -; V: TRBV4-1; CDR3: CASSQVKAAYEQYF; DNA: TGCGCCAGCAGCCAAGTCAAGGCGGCCTACGAGCAGTACTTC
J: TRBJ2-7; size: -; D: -; V: TRBV11-2; CDR3: CASSLKGGGTYEQYF; DNA: TGTGCCAGCAGCTTAAAGGGGGGGGGAACCTACGAGCAGTACTTC
J: TRBJ2-2; size: once; D: -; V: TRBV12-5; CDR3: CASGLARGFPNTGELFF; DNA: TGTGCTAGTGGTTTGGCCAGGGGCTTCCCTAACACCGGGGAGCTGTTTTTT
J: TRBJ2-7; size: -; D: TRBD1; V: TRBV6-1; CDR3: CARPDRVLSYEQYF; DNA: TGTGCCAGACCCGACAGGGTCCTCTCCTACGAGCAGTACTTC
J: TRBJ2-3; size: -; D: -; V: TRBV28; CDR3: CASSYSGGRGDTQYF; DNA: TGTGCCAGCAGTTATAGCGGAGGGCGGGGAGATACGCAGTATTTT
J: TRBJ1-3; size: -; D: -; V: TRBV23-1; CDR3: CASSQSGTGVSGNTIYF; DNA: TGCGCCAGCAGTCAATCGGGTACGGGAGTCTCTGGAAACACCATATATTTT
J: TRBJ2-5; size: -; D: -; V: TRBV18; CDR3: CASSPRQGNNQETQYF; DNA: TGTGCCAGCTCACCACGTCAGGGGAACAACCAAGAGACCCAGTACTTC
J: TRBJ2-7; size: -; D: -; V: TRBV5-1; CDR3: CASSSRTGMNEQYF; DNA: TGCGCCAGCAGCTCAAGGACCGGGATGAACGAGCAGTACTTC
J: TRBJ1-2; size: -; D: -; V: TRBV6-1; CDR3: CASSHWGGDYGYTF; DNA: TGTGCCAGCAGCCACTGGGGCGGGGATTACGGCTACACCTTC
J: TRBJ2-7; size: -; D: TRBD1; V: TRBV6-1; CDR3: CASRGQVLRSYEQYF; DNA: TGTGCCAGCAGGGGACAGGTCCTAAGATCCTACGAGCAGTACTTC
J: TRBJ1-2; size: -; D: -; V: TRBV30; CDR3: CAWNGVEGVYGYTF; DNA: TGTGCCTGGAACGGAGTTGAGGGGGTATATGGCTACACCTTC
J: TRBJ1-2; size: -; D: -; V: TRBV5-1; CDR3: CASSLSGFYGYTF; DNA: TGCGCCAGCAGCTTGTCAGGGTTCTATGGCTACACCTTC
J: TRBJ2-3; size: -; D: TRBD2; V: TRBV6-6; CDR3: CASSSTSGGYTDTQYF; DNA: TGTGCCAGCAGTTCCACTAGCGGGGGGTACACAGATACGCAGTATTTT
J: TRBJ2-1; size: -; D: -; V: TRBV18; CDR3: CASSPSGRGNEQFF; DNA: TGTGCCAGCTCACCTAGTGGTAGGGGTAATGAGCAGTTCTTC
J: TRBJ1-2; size: -; D: -; V: TRBV5-5; CDR3: CASSLPGQDGYTF; DNA: TGTGCCAGCAGCTTGCCGGGACAAGATGGCTACACCTTC
J: TRBJ2-1; size: -; D: -; V: TRBV27; CDR3: CATRRYRAAPYEQFF; DNA: TGTGCCACCCGGAGATATAGAGCAGCACCCTATGAGCAGTTCTTC
J: TRBJ2-1; size: -; D: -; V: TRBV27; CDR3: CASSPGVNEQFF; DNA: TGTGCCAGCAGTCCCGGGGTTAATGAGCAGTTCTTC
J: TRBJ1-1; size: -; D: -; V: TRBV10-1; CDR3: CASRDRMNTEAFF; DNA: TGCGCCAGCAGAGACAGAATGAACACTGAAGCTTTCTTT
J: TRBJ2-2; size: -; D: -; V: TRBV18; CDR3: CASSPQTASTGELFF; DNA: TGTGCCAGCTCACCACAGACAGCGTCCACCGGGGAGCTGTTTTTT
J: TRBJ2-1; size: -; D: TRBD1; V: TRBV27; CDR3: CASRWGQGFYNEQFF; DNA: TGTGCCAGCAGGTGGGGACAGGGGTTCTACAATGAGCAGTTCTTC
J: TRBJ1-3; size: few; D: TRBD1; V: TRBV5-4; CDR3: CASSSASGGGGNTIYF; DNA: TGTGCCAGCAGTTCAGCTTCAGGGGGCGGTGGAAACACCATATATTTT
J: TRBJ2-3; size: -; D: -; V: TRBV5-1; CDR3: CASSLVGGGEDTQYF; DNA: TGCGCCAGCAGCTTGGTGGGAGGGGGTGAAGATACGCAGTATTTT
J: TRBJ1-2; size: -; D: -; V: TRBV27; CDR3: CASSLLGRGIGYTF; DNA: TGTGCCAGCAGTTTATTGGGCAGGGGCATTGGCTACACCTTC
J: TRBJ2-1; size: -; D: -; V: TRBV6-6; CDR3: CASSRPTTRDNEQFF; DNA: TGTGCCAGCAGCCGACCGACTACCCGCGACAATGAGCAGTTCTTC
J: TRBJ1-4; size: -; D: TRBD1; V: TRBV28; CDR3: CASRSKGQGAEKLFF; DNA: TGTGCCAGCAGGTCTAAGGGACAGGGGGCTGAAAAACTGTTTTTT
J: TRBJ1-5; size: -; D: -; V: TRBV5-3; CDR3: CARSLAVGHVPLPLKGSNQPQHF; DNA: TGTGCCAGAAGCTTGGCCGTGGGACACGTACCACTCCCTCTAAAAGGGAGCAATCAGCCCCAGCATTTT
J: TRBJ1-2; size: -; D: -; V: TRBV29-1; CDR3: CSVLRDRYGYTF; DNA: TGCAGCGTGTTGAGAGACAGATATGGCTACACCTTC
J: TRBJ2-3; size: -; D: TRBD2; V: TRBV11-3; CDR3: CASSPLAGGINTQYF; DNA: TGTGCCAGCAGCCCCTTAGCGGGGGGGATCAATACGCAGTATTTT
J: TRBJ2-7; size: few; D: TRBD2; V: TRBV7-2; CDR3: CASSFGGGAYEQYF; DNA: TGTGCCAGCAGCTTTGGCGGGGGGGCGTACGAGCAGTACTTC
J: TRBJ2-1; size: -; D: TRBD1; V: TRBV19; CDR3: CASSGRQGNEQFF; DNA: TGTGCCAGTAGTGGACGACAGGGCAATGAGCAGTTCTTC
J: TRBJ1-2; size: -; D: TRBD1; V: TRBV5-6; CDR3: CASSIQGNYGYTF; DNA: TGTGCCAGCAGCATACAGGGGAACTATGGCTACACCTTC
J: TRBJ2-5; size: -; D: -; V: TRBV28; CDR3: CASRNSQETQYF; DNA: TGTGCCAGCAGAAATTCACAAGAGACCCAGTACTTC
J: TRBJ2-1; size: once; D: TRBD2; V: TRBV6-6; CDR3: CASSGGSSYNEQFF; DNA: TGTGCCAGCAGCGGGGGGAGCTCCTACAATGAGCAGTTCTTC
J: TRBJ2-7; size: -; D: -; V: TRBV5-1; CDR3: CASSFIMEREQYF; DNA: TGCGCCAGCAGCTTCATAATGGAGCGCGAGCAGTACTTC
J: TRBJ1-1; size: -; D: -; V: TRBV9; CDR3: CASSVGGTVNTEAFF; DNA: TGTGCCAGCAGCGTAGGCGGGACGGTGAACACTGAAGCTTTCTTT
J: TRBJ1-2; size: -; D: -; V: TRBV14; CDR3: CASSAPGLPYGYTF; DNA: TGTGCCAGCAGCGCCCCCGGACTGCCTTATGGCTACACCTTC
J: TRBJ2-2; size: -; D: -; V: TRBV7-3; CDR3: CASSPTGPGELFF; DNA: TGTGCCAGCAGCCCGACAGGACCCGGGGAGCTGTTTTTT
J: TRBJ2-3; size: -; D: -; V: TRBV6-1; CDR3: CASRKQGFTDTQYF; DNA: TGTGCCAGCAGGAAACAGGGATTCACAGATACGCAGTATTTT
J: TRBJ1-6; size: -; D: TRBD1; V: TRBV28; CDR3: CASDRVRDSPLHF; DNA: TGTGCCAGCGACAGGGTTCGGGATTCACCCCTCCACTTT
J: TRBJ1-2; size: -; D: TRBD1; V: TRBV5-1; CDR3: CASSWGTGGNGYTF; DNA: TGCGCCAGCAGCTGGGGGACAGGGGGCAATGGCTACACCTTC
J: TRBJ2-1; size: -; D: TRBD2; V: TRBV9; CDR3: CASSATSGDYNEQFF; DNA: TGTGCCAGCAGTGCTACTAGCGGGGATTACAATGAGCAGTTCTTC
J: TRBJ1-1; size: -; D: -; V: TRBV14; CDR3: CASSPSDSYTEAFF; DNA: TGTGCCAGCAGCCCCTCCGACAGTTACACTGAAGCTTTCTTT
J: TRBJ2-3; size: -; D: -; V: TRBV9; CDR3: CASSVAVLADTQYF; DNA: TGTGCCAGCAGCGTAGCGGTCTTGGCAGATACGCAGTATTTT
J: TRBJ2-1; size: -; D: -; V: TRBV5-1; CDR3: CASSLEGVEQFF; DNA: TGCGCCAGCAGCTTGGAGGGGGTTGAGCAGTTCTTC
J: TRBJ2-2; size: -; D: -; V: TRBV25-1; CDR3: CASSLGGNTGELFF; DNA: TGTGCCAGCAGCTTGGGGGGGAACACCGGGGAGCTGTTTTTT
J: TRBJ2-1; size: -; D: -; V: TRBV5-4; CDR3: CASSFPDRLNEQFF; DNA: TGTGCCAGCAGCTTTCCCGACAGGCTAAATGAGCAGTTCTTC
J: TRBJ1-5; size: -; D: TRBD1; V: TRBV29-1; CDR3: CSVLQGNSNQPQHF; DNA: TGCAGCGTCTTACAGGGGAATAGCAATCAGCCCCAGCATTTT
J: TRBJ2-7; size: -; D: -; V: TRBV12-2; CDR3: CASRKGQEILPYEQYF; DNA: TGTGCAAGTCGTAAGGGACAGGAGATTCTTCCCTACGAGCAGTACTTC
J: TRBJ1-2; size: -; D: -; V: TRBV28; CDR3: CASSLGSGGYTF; DNA: TGTGCCAGCAGTTTAGGGTCCGGGGGCTACACCTTC
J: TRBJ1-5; size: -; D: -; V: TRBV6-1; CDR3: CASSVTLQGIGLNQPQHF; DNA: TGTGCCAGCAGTGTTACACTGCAGGGGATAGGATTGAATCAGCCCCAGCATTTT
J: TRBJ2-3; size: -; D: -; V: TRBV2; CDR3: CASRPGSGTDTQYF; DNA: TGTGCCAGCCGTCCTGGTAGCGGCACAGATACGCAGTATTTT
J: TRBJ2-7; size: -; D: -; V: TRBV19; CDR3: CASSPPGQYEQYF; DNA: TGTGCCAGTAGTCCCCCAGGACAGTACGAGCAGTACTTC
J: TRBJ1-2; size: -; D: -; V: TRBV28; CDR3: CASSFISDSPKGHYGYTF; DNA: TGTGCCAGCAGTTTCATTTCGGACAGTCCGAAGGGACACTATGGCTACACCTTC
J: TRBJ2-3; size: -; D: -; V: TRBV27; CDR3: CASSAPFSRATDTQYF; DNA: TGTGCCAGCAGTGCCCCTTTCTCGAGAGCCACAGATACGCAGTATTTT
J: TRBJ1-3; size: -; D: -; V: TRBV9; CDR3: CASSVQGSSGNTIYF; DNA: TGTGCCAGCAGCGTACAGGGCAGCTCTGGAAACACCATATATTTT
J: TRBJ1-2; size: -; D: -; V: TRBV10-3; CDR3: CAISETDPGQGLWGYTF; DNA: TGTGCCATCAGTGAAACAGATCCCGGCCAGGGCCTTTGGGGCTACACCTTC